This entry lists 5 T cell receptor beta chains sequenced from one sample in a study of shared clonotypes between healthy human individuals. TCRdb's copy holds only in-frame clones and misses some; the assay was immunoSEQ multiplex PCR. The table records over 150,000 clones, about 68% of them present only once. The sample consisted of memory CD4+ T cells sorted from blood. Subset in this sample: CD45RA-negative fraction. Receptors originate from a man aged 30 to 39 in good health.

The chain combines TRBV29-1 with TRBJ2-7, with 7 nucleotides matching TRBD2. V was pared by 4 bases and J by 0 bases, with 0 bases of the junction left unmatched. From germline, CDR1 is SQVTM and CDR2 ANQGSEA. This CDR3 comprises 12 residues. The DNA of the CDR3 is TGCAGCGTTGGGGAGGGCTCCTACGAGCAGTACTTC. Translated: CSVGEGSYEQYF.

The rearrangement joins TRBV11-1 to TRBJ2-1, with D perhaps TRBD2 (7 bases). Per the germline V gene, CDR1 is SGHAT and CDR2 is FQDESV (reference sequence). Deletions cut 1 base from V and 0 bases from J, with 13 bases between. CDR3 length equals 17 residues. DNA for the CDR3: TGTGCCAGCAGCTTAGTCGGGGGCGGGAGCTCCTACAATGAGCAGTTCTTC. Its protein product is CASSLVGGGSSYNEQFF. The full variable domain, rest sourced from reference TRBV11-1 and TRBJ2-1, is EAEVAQSPRYKITEKSQAVAFWCDPISGHATLYWYRQILGQGPELLVQFQDESVVDDSQLPKDRFSAERLKGVDSTLKIQPAELGDSAMYLCASSLVGGGSSYNEQFFGPGTRLTVL.

This clone appeared a few times. The chain joins TRBV6-5 to TRBJ2-7; tentative D call: TRBD2 (5 bases). V was pared by 5 bases and J by 6 bases, with 17 bases between. Germline V gene lookup returns CDR1 MNHEY and CDR2 SVGAGI. CDR3 length equals 14 residues. The CDR3, as DNA: TGTGCCAGCAGTAAACGCGGAGGTTCGTCCGAGCAGTACTTC. Translated: CASSKRGGSSEQYF.

The rearrangement links TRBV29-1 to TRBJ2-3; tentatively, D is TRBD1 (7 bases). Trimming took 4 bases from V and 6 from J, leaving 11 bases between them. This CDR3 is built from 12 residues. Germline V gene lookup returns CDR1 SQVTM and CDR2 ANQGSEA. CDR3 sequence (DNA): TGCAGCGTTGTGGAGGGGGCGGATACGCAGTATTTT. It yields the protein CSVVEGADTQYF.

The sample holds one count of this clone. Here the CDR3 DNA reads TGTGCCAGTAGTCCGACCCGGTCTTTTAGCTCCTACGAGCAGTACTTC. Amino acid sequence: CASSPTRSFSSYEQYF. The chain recombines TRBV19 with TRBJ2-7; unclear D gene. With 5 bases removed from V and 0 bases from J, the gap between germline ends came to 17 bases. Germline-derived CDR1 and CDR2 are LNHDA and SQIVND (reference sequence). CDR3 size: 16 residues.